This note documents a single T cell receptor (beta chain) sequence. No antigen is known for it. This record comes from a study of shared clonotypes between healthy human individuals. Participating donors were healthy, HIV-negative adults free of recent acute infections or vaccinations. Sequencing used immunoSEQ multiplex PCR; TCRdb keeps in-frame clones, though not all of them. Of about 980,000 clones listed, 76% were seen once; the top ten hold approximately 1.5%. General study points: Rarefaction revealed incomplete sorted-subset sequencing despite large depth.

Material for sequencing was memory CD4+ T cells sorted from blood. Subset meaning: CD45RA-negative fraction. This receptor was obtained from a man aged 18 to 35 in good health.

CDR3 sequence: CASSGQGEVYGYTF. CDR3 DNA sequence: TGTGCCAGCAGCGGACAGGGGGAGGTGTATGGCTACACCTTC. The V and J genes are TRBV6-1 and TRBJ1-2, with 10 bases aligning to TRBD1. Germline CDR1 MNHNS, CDR2 SASEGT. This CDR3 comprises 14 residues. Trimming cost V 6 bases and J 5 bases; bases outside gene matches: 6.